This TCR beta chain is from a study of shared clonotypes between healthy human individuals. CDR3 length: 17 amino acids. The germline CDR1 and CDR2 sequences are MNHNS and SASEGT. The germline V and J ends were trimmed by 2 bases and 0 bases, with 17 bases remaining between them. Libraries were prepared by immunoSEQ multiplex PCR; TCRdb keeps only in-frame clonotypes and omits some of them. The sample includes under 600,000 clones, around three quarters seen only once; the top ten take approximately 12%. The rearrangement joins TRBV6-1 to TRBJ2-7; D might be TRBD2 (6 bases). Sequenced input: PBMCs. This TCR came from a woman in her forties in good health. Some clones in this sample may be carry-over from other donors' samples. The CDR3 sequence is CASSERGVGTSSYEQYF. The CDR3 DNA is TGTGCCAGCAGTGAACGCGGGGTGGGTACCAGCTCCTACGAGCAGTACTTC.